These 7 T cell receptor beta chains share one sample of origin, sequenced in a study of T cells after somatic rescue of genetic block. The protocol was immunoSEQ multiplex PCR, while the TCRdb copy is restricted to in-frame clones and leaves out a portion. Among about 63,000 clones listed, 92% were seen once. Material: peripheral blood mononuclear cells (PBMCs). The receptor source for this set is a man in his forties.

The chain couples TRBV10-2 to TRBJ2-4, with 7 bases identical to TRBD2. Per the germline V gene, CDR1 is WSHSY and CDR2 is SAAADI. CDR3 length equals 13 residues. The J segment lost 12 bases and the V segment lost 6 bases, leaving 11 bases of the junction unmatched. The CDR3 coding sequence is TGCGCCAGCAGGGATTCTTGGCGGGGGAGTCAGTACTTC. Protein product: CASRDSWRGSQYF.

The chain couples TRBV7-8 to TRBJ1-5; D may be TRBD1 (5 bases). Deletions cut 3 bases from V and 0 bases from J, with 12 bases between. Germline CDR1 is SGHVS and CDR2 is FQNEAQ. This CDR3 spans 16 amino acids. The CDR3 region is CASSFDRDGSNQPQHF. As DNA, the CDR3 is TGTGCCAGCAGCTTCGATCGGGACGGTAGCAATCAGCCCCAGCATTTT. Together with reference TRBV7-8 and TRBJ1-5, the CDR3 gives the full variable domain: GAGVSQSPRYKVAKRGQDVALRCDPISGHVSLFWYQQALGQGPEFLTYFQNEAQLDKSGLPSDRFFAERPEGSVSTLKIQRTQQEDSAVYLCASSFDRDGSNQPQHFGDGTRLSIL.

The V call is TRBV14, the J call TRBJ2-5; a possible D gene is TRBD2 (5 bases). This CDR3 spans 15 amino acids. The germline CDR1 and CDR2 sequences are SGHDN and FVKESK. Trimming pared 2 bases from V and 5 bases from J, leaving 15 bases between. The CDR3 coding sequence is TGTGCCAGCAGCCAACAGCGCGGGTTCCAGGAGACCCAGTACTTC. It yields the protein CASSQQRGFQETQYF.

The rearrangement links TRBV7-6 to TRBJ2-3; D ambiguous. The germline V and J ends were trimmed by 5 bases and 5 bases, with 11 bases remaining between them. Per the germline V gene, CDR1 is SGHVS and CDR2 is FNYEAQ. This CDR3 comprises 13 residues. Written as DNA, the CDR3 is TGTGCCAGCAGCCAAATGCGAGGAGATACGCAGTATTTT. It is translated as CASSQMRGDTQYF. Full variable domain (remainder filled in from reference TRBV7-6 and TRBJ2-3): GAGVSQSPRYKVTKRGQDVALRCDPISGHVSLYWYRQALGQGPEFLTYFNYEAQQDKSGLPNDRFSAERPEGSISTLTIQRTEQRDSAMYRCASSQMRGDTQYFGPGTRLTVL.

This chain uses TRBV6-5 with TRBJ1-2, with D perhaps TRBD1 (6 bases). The CDR3 loop spans 16 amino acids. Germline V gives CDR1 MNHEY, CDR2 SVGAGI. V dropped 4 bases and J dropped 4 bases, with 19 bases sitting between them. The CDR3 sequence: CASSSPGGRSGYGYTF. CDR3 bases: TGTGCCAGCAGTTCCCCCGGGGGCAGGTCGGGCTATGGCTACACCTTC.

CDR3: CASSLRQGSSYEQYF. CDR3 nucleotides: TGTGCCAGCAGCTTAAGGCAGGGCTCCTCCTACGAGCAGTACTTC. The chain couples TRBV7-2 to TRBJ2-7, with a possible D match to TRBD1 (5 bases). This CDR3 is built from 15 residues. Trimming pared 2 bases from V and 0 bases from J, leaving 11 bases between. Germline loops: CDR1 SGHTA, CDR2 FQGNSA.

V gene TRBV25-1 combines with J gene TRBJ2-7; D possibly corresponds to TRBD1 (5 bases). Trimming left V 4 bases short and J 2 bases short, with 21 bases between. Germline CDR1 is MGHDK and CDR2 is SYGVNS. The CDR3 extends over 17 amino acids. The CDR3 protein is CASSASLGTGYTYEQYF. The CDR3 DNA is TGTGCCAGCAGTGCCTCACTCGGTACAGGTTACACCTACGAGCAGTACTTC.